This T cell receptor (beta chain) came from a study of CD8+CD57+ T cells in acquired aplastic anemia. Study-wide context: Healthy donors averaged about 10 million reads for CD4+ cells.

The germline CDR1 and CDR2 sequences are SGHRS and YFSETQ. The V gene end was trimmed by 6 bases and the J gene end by 4 bases; junction bases not matched to a gene: 7. The CDR3 covers 15 residues. Both TCR beta VDJ combination and CDR3 sequence profiling were carried out. Genomic DNA was the template for this profiling. One entry per CDR3 protein results from TCRdb running MiXCR on the reads. Among more than 150,000 distinct CDR3 sequences listed, approximately 46% were seen once. This clonotype was observed at least ten times. The antigen is undetermined. Study results and limitations: Roughly 27 shared CD8+ CDR3s appeared highly expressed within patients' immunodominant clones. Statistical testing detected no significant gap in CD8+ Simpson's diversity between patients and controls.

The receptor's source is a human donor in good health. Sequencing used sorted CD4+, CD8+, or CD8+CD57+ T cells (not recorded which) from PBMCs. The V and J genes are TRBV5-1 and TRBJ2-1; 10 bases align to TRBD1. CDR3 protein: CASNRDRGIYNEQFF. CDR3 nucleotide sequence: TGCGCCAGCAACCGGGACAGGGGAATATACAATGAGCAGTTCTTC. Full variable domain (remainder filled in from reference TRBV5-1 and TRBJ2-1): KAGVTQTPRYLIKTRGQQVTLSCSPISGHRSVSWYQQTPGQGLQFLFEYFSETQRNKGNFPGRFSGRQFSNSRSEMNVSTLELGDSALYLCASNRDRGIYNEQFFGPGTRLTVL.